These 8 T cell receptor beta chains were all obtained from the same sample, sequenced in a study of shared clonotypes between healthy human individuals (dated by TCRdb to 2019 to 2021). The library was obtained by the immunoSEQ multiplex PCR assay. TCRdb carries this immuneACCESS record with in-frame sequences only. Its versions omit some clonotypes, under half of them owing to an unresolved V gene in the studies checked, with the rest unexplained. Within this sample are over a million clones, with around 95% of them counted one time only. The ten largest clones capture roughly 1.1% of the sample. Sequenced material: naive CD4+ T cells sorted from blood. What this sample's cell subset or site label stands for: CD45RA+ positively selected. The receptors stem from a man aged 30-40 years in good health.

The rearrangement uses TRBV2 and TRBJ1-5; D is undetermined. The germline V and J ends were trimmed by 4 bases and 1 base, with 11 bases remaining between them. CDR3 length: 15 amino acids. Per the germline V gene, CDR1 is SNHLY and CDR2 is FYNNEI. CDR3 DNA: TGTGCCAGCAGTGCTAATAGAAGGAGCAATCAGCCCCAGCATTTT. Translated: CASSANRRSNQPQHF.

On this clone: One end of the junction varies from germline; a read error may be responsible. The J gene is TRBJ1-3, the V gene TRBV9; the D is unclear. From germline, CDR1 is SGDLS and CDR2 YYNGEE. This CDR3 spans 13 amino acids. CDR3 loop: CASSVVGGSTIYF. The CDR3 nucleotides read TGTGCCAGCAGCGTAGTAGGCGGAAGCACCATATATTTT.

The genes are TRBV6-6 and TRBJ2-2; no definite D call. The germline V and J ends were trimmed by 2 bases and 1 base, with 8 bases remaining between them. This CDR3 is built from 15 residues. From germline, CDR1 is MNHNY and CDR2 SVGAGI (reference sequence). The CDR3 nucleotides are TGTGCCAGCAGTTACCCACGAGGGAACACCGGGGAGCTGTTTTTT. As protein: CASSYPRGNTGELFF.

The chain couples TRBV9 to TRBJ2-5, with TRBD2 as a possible D gene (5 bases). The germline CDR1 and CDR2 sequences are SGDLS and YYNGEE. The CDR3 length is 13 residues. Between the trimmed V and J ends, which lost 0 bases and 7 bases, there was a span of 10 bases. CDR3 sequence: CASSVAAGMTQYF. The CDR3 nucleotides are TGTGCCAGCAGCGTAGCGGCGGGTATGACCCAGTACTTC.

The V gene is TRBV23-1, the J gene TRBJ1-5, with D possibly TRBD1 on 6 matching bases. TRBV23-1 is reported as an ORF; its role is uncertain. Trimming removed 0 bases from V and 2 bases from J, with 14 bases in between. The CDR3 is 17 residues long. The CDR3: CASSQSDRFACNQPQHF. The CDR3 DNA follows: TGCGCCAGCAGTCAATCTGACAGGTTTGCCTGCAATCAGCCCCAGCATTTT.

The rearrangement uses TRBV10-3 and TRBJ1-5; D gene uncertain. Germline CDR1 ENHRY, CDR2 SYGVKD. Trimming left V 1 base short and J 7 bases short, with 14 bases between. This CDR3 contains 15 residues. CDR3 sequence reads: CAISEYGTIGQPQHF. The CDR3 DNA is TGTGCCATCAGTGAGTACGGAACAATAGGCCAGCCCCAGCATTTT.

The V and J genes are TRBV19 and TRBJ1-2, with 9 bases fitting TRBD1. The CDR3 runs to 16 residues. V shed 5 bases, J shed 8 bases, and the junction held 15 bases outside the gene matches. Per germline, CDR1 LNHDA and CDR2 SQIVND (reference sequence). CDR3 sequence (DNA): TGTGCCAGTAGTCTCCCAATCCCCGACAGGGGGAGCGGCTACACCTTC. This translates into CASSLPIPDRGSGYTF.

This chain uses TRBV6-1 with TRBJ2-5, with D possibly TRBD1 on 5 matching bases. This CDR3 spans 16 amino acids. The V and J ends lost 4 bases and 1 base respectively, with 16 bases between them. Per germline, CDR1 MNHNS and CDR2 SASEGT. DNA of the CDR3: TGTGCCAGCAGTGCGCCGACAGTGATGGCCCAAGAGACCCAGTACTTC. Encoded protein: CASSAPTVMAQETQYF.